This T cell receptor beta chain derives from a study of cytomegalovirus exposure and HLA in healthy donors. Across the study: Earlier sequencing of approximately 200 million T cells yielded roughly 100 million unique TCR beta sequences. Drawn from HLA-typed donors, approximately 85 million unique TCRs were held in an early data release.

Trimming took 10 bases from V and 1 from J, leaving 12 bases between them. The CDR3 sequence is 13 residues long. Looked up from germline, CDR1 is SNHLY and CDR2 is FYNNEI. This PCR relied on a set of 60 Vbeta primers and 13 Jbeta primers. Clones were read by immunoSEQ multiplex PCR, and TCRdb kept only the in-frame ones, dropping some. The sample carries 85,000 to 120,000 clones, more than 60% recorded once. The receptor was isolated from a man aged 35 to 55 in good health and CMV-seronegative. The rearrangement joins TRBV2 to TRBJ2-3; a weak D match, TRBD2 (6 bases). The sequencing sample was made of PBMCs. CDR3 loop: CANWGGGTDTQYF. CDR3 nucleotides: TGTGCCAACTGGGGCGGGGGCACAGATACGCAGTATTTT.